The 18 T cell receptor beta chains below all came from one sample that was sequenced in a study of T cell changes during pregnancy in multiple sclerosis. Profiling relied on immunoSEQ multiplex PCR, and the TCRdb table lists in-frame clones only, not all of them. This table has 37,000 or so clones, around 91% appearing once. The specimen comprised CD4+ T cells from peripheral blood mononuclear cells, sampled in the second trimester of pregnancy. The source is a female donor in good health, enrolled as a control in a pregnancy study.

The chain employs TRBV7-6 and TRBJ1-1; D is unclear. CDR1 is SGHVS and CDR2 is FNYEAQ in the germline V gene. V lost 5 bases, J lost 0 bases, and 16 bases lay in between. The CDR3 has 16 amino acids. The CDR3 DNA sequence: TGTGCCAGCAGCCCCAGAGGGCCAGGCATGAACACTGAAGCTTTCTTT. Amino acid sequence: CASSPRGPGMNTEAFF. The full variable domain, rest sourced from reference TRBV7-6 and TRBJ1-1, is GAGVSQSPRYKVTKRGQDVALRCDPISGHVSLYWYRQALGQGPEFLTYFNYEAQQDKSGLPNDRFSAERPEGSISTLTIQRTEQRDSAMYRCASSPRGPGMNTEAFFGQGTRLTVV.

The chain uses TRBV6-6 and TRBJ2-7, with D perhaps matching TRBD1 (6 bases). From germline, CDR1 is MNHNY and CDR2 SVGAGI (reference sequence). The CDR3 sequence is 16 residues long. V was pared by 0 bases and J by 2 bases, with 14 bases between. The CDR3: CASSYSGAWTAYEQYF. CDR3 DNA sequence: TGTGCCAGCAGTTACTCGGGGGCTTGGACAGCCTACGAGCAGTACTTC.

This clone was observed a few times. The chain carries TRBV28 and TRBJ2-1; 7 nucleotides align to TRBD1. The V segment lost 5 bases and the J segment 8 bases; nucleotides outside the gene matches: 6. Germline CDR1 MDHEN, CDR2 SYDVKM. The CDR3 runs 13 residues. CDR3 sequence reads: CASSLTGSDEQFF. In DNA form, the CDR3 reads TGTGCCAGCAGTCTGACAGGGTCCGATGAGCAGTTCTTC.

CDR3 region: CASSLETSGIYEQYF. The CDR3 nucleotides are TGTGCCAGCAGCTTGGAGACTAGCGGGATCTACGAGCAGTACTTC. J is TRBJ2-7 and V is TRBV5-4; 11 bases are shared with TRBD2. J gave up 3 bases and V 0 bases, and 2 bases lay outside the gene matches. This CDR3 region has 15 residues. Per the germline V gene, CDR1 is SGHNT and CDR2 is YYREEE (reference sequence).

The chain recombines TRBV6-1 with TRBJ2-5; 11 nucleotides match TRBD2. Unmatched junction bases numbered 6, after V lost 4 bases and J lost 5 bases. The CDR3 totals 15 residues. Looked up from germline, CDR1 is MNHNS and CDR2 is SASEGT. The CDR3 DNA is TGTGCCAGCAGTGCGACAGGGACTAGCGGTGAGACCCAGTACTTC. It codes for CASSATGTSGETQYF.

V gene TRBV6-1 combines with J gene TRBJ1-2; 8 positions match TRBD1. The trim removed 4 bases at V and 5 bases at J, leaving 6 bases unmatched. The CDR3 is 14 amino acids. CDR1 and CDR2 from the germline V gene are MNHNS and SASEGT. CDR3 loop: CASSAPDRGYGYTF. DNA of the CDR3: TGTGCCAGCAGTGCGCCCGACAGGGGATATGGCTACACCTTC.

The rearrangement links TRBV5-1 to TRBJ2-2; 10 nucleotides agree with TRBD2. The CDR3 is made up of 17 amino acids. Germline V gene lookup returns CDR1 SGHRS and CDR2 YFSETQ. V lost 3 bases and J lost 3; bases outside the gene matches: 8. CDR3 in amino acids: CASSSSGRAWDTGELFF. The CDR3 region has the DNA TGCGCCAGCAGCTCGAGCGGGAGGGCGTGGGACACCGGGGAGCTGTTTTTT. Using reference TRBV5-1 and TRBJ2-2 for the parts outside the CDR3, the full variable domain is KAGVTQTPRYLIKTRGQQVTLSCSPISGHRSVSWYQQTPGQGLQFLFEYFSETQRNKGNFPGRFSGRQFSNSRSEMNVSTLELGDSALYLCASSSSGRAWDTGELFFGEGSRLTVL.

This chain links TRBV9 with TRBJ1-1; D is ambiguous. The CDR3 is 13 residues long. V lost 0 bases and J lost 2, with 5 bases in between. CDR1 is SGDLS, CDR2 YYNGEE, per germline. The CDR3 bases are TGTGCCAGCAGCGTAGACAGAAACACTGAAGCTTTCTTT. Protein product: CASSVDRNTEAFF.

This clone came up once. The rearrangement uses TRBV4-1 and TRBJ2-7; D call uncertain. The CDR3 has 15 amino acids. Trimming took off 0 bases at V and 0 bases at J, with 9 bases between the two ends. Germline V gives CDR1 MGHRA, CDR2 YSYEKL. The CDR3: CASSQDLSPSYEQYF. The CDR3 DNA reads TGCGCCAGCAGCCAAGATCTTAGTCCCTCCTACGAGCAGTACTTC.

The chain combines TRBV6-4 with TRBJ2-7, with 8 bases that match TRBD1. The CDR3 has 18 residues. J was trimmed by 1 base and V by 7 bases; bases with no gene match: 18. Germline CDR1 is MRHNA and CDR2 is SNTAGT. The CDR3 nucleotides read TGTGCCAGCACATCCTCCGGACAGGGCCTCACCCAATCCTACGAGCAGTACTTC. This gives the protein CASTSSGQGLTQSYEQYF.

This clone was recorded only once. V usage is TRBV7-6 and J usage is TRBJ2-3; maybe TRBD2 (6 bases). Trimming took off 1 base at V and 2 bases at J, with 16 bases between the two ends. Per germline, CDR1 SGHVS and CDR2 FNYEAQ. The CDR3 sequence is 17 residues long. In DNA, the CDR3 is TGTGCCAGCAGCTTAGTAGGGCTAGCGCTCAACACAGATACGCAGTATTTT. Protein product: CASSLVGLALNTDTQYF. Full variable domain (missing parts from reference TRBV7-6 and TRBJ2-3): GAGVSQSPRYKVTKRGQDVALRCDPISGHVSLYWYRQALGQGPEFLTYFNYEAQQDKSGLPNDRFSAERPEGSISTLTIQRTEQRDSAMYRCASSLVGLALNTDTQYFGPGTRLTVL.

V usage is TRBV4-2 and J usage is TRBJ2-7; TRBD2 aligns across 8 bases. The germline CDR1 and CDR2 sequences are LGHNA and YNFKEQ. The trim removed 5 bases at V and 2 bases at J, leaving 14 bases unmatched. CDR3 length: 17 amino acids. DNA for the CDR3: TGTGCCAGCAGCTCTCGAACGACGAGCGGGGGTCCCTACGAGCAGTACTTC. This gives the protein CASSSRTTSGGPYEQYF.

V and J are TRBV5-1 and TRBJ2-1, with TRBD2 matching over 8 bases. The CDR3 loop spans 16 amino acids. With 0 bases clipped from V and 9 bases from J, the junction kept 11 bases outside the gene matches. From germline, CDR1 is SGHRS and CDR2 YFSETQ. The CDR3 coding sequence is TGCGCCAGCAGCTTGGATTCGGGGACTAGGACCAGTGAGCAGTTCTTC. Residues: CASSLDSGTRTSEQFF. The full variable domain, in which reference TRBV5-1 and TRBJ2-1 provide the parts outside the CDR3, is KAGVTQTPRYLIKTRGQQVTLSCSPISGHRSVSWYQQTPGQGLQFLFEYFSETQRNKGNFPGRFSGRQFSNSRSEMNVSTLELGDSALYLCASSLDSGTRTSEQFFGPGTRLTVL.

V usage is TRBV5-6 and J usage is TRBJ2-7; D may be TRBD2 (5 bases). CDR3 size: 18 residues. From germline, CDR1 is SGHDT and CDR2 YYEEEE. V was cut by 5 bases and J by 7 bases, with 31 bases left in between. This chain's CDR3 is CASSDTLSGGSIGWEQYF. Written as DNA, the CDR3 is TGTGCCAGCAGTGACACGCTGTCCGGAGGAAGCATCGGGTGGGAGCAGTACTTC.

The V call is TRBV29-1, the J call TRBJ2-7, with TRBD2 matching over 7 bases. The germline V gene has CDR1 SQVTM and CDR2 ANQGSEA. The CDR3 runs to 12 residues. V lost 4 bases to trimming and J lost 2 bases; unmatched junction nucleotides: 2. CDR3 protein: CSVVAGAYEQYF. Written as DNA, the CDR3 is TGCAGCGTTGTTGCGGGGGCCTACGAGCAGTACTTC.

V usage is TRBV2 and J usage is TRBJ2-2; tentatively, D is TRBD1 (5 bases). CDR1 is SNHLY and CDR2 is FYNNEI in the germline V gene. The ends were cut back, 8 bases at V and 0 bases at J, with 13 bases in the middle. The length of the CDR3 is 15 residues. The CDR3 spells CASRSQGSNTGELFF. CDR3 bases: TGTGCCAGCCGGAGTCAGGGATCGAACACCGGGGAGCTGTTTTTT.

The chain employs TRBV19 and TRBJ1-2, with unresolved D. CDR1 is LNHDA, CDR2 SQIVND, per germline (reference sequence). The V gene lost 8 bases and the J gene lost 9 bases, with 10 bases spanning the gap. The CDR3 is made up of 10 amino acids. This CDR3 is CASGQYSYTF. CDR3 nucleotide sequence: TGTGCCAGTGGGCAGTACAGCTACACCTTC.

V usage is TRBV15 and J usage is TRBJ1-1; possible D gene TRBD1, 6 bases. CDR1 and CDR2 (germline): LNHNV, YYDKDF (reference sequence). V was pared by 4 bases and J by 3 bases, with 9 bases between. The CDR3 contains 13 residues. The CDR3 nucleotides read TGTGCCACCAGCACAGGGGAGTACACTGAAGCTTTCTTT. Its translation: CATSTGEYTEAFF.